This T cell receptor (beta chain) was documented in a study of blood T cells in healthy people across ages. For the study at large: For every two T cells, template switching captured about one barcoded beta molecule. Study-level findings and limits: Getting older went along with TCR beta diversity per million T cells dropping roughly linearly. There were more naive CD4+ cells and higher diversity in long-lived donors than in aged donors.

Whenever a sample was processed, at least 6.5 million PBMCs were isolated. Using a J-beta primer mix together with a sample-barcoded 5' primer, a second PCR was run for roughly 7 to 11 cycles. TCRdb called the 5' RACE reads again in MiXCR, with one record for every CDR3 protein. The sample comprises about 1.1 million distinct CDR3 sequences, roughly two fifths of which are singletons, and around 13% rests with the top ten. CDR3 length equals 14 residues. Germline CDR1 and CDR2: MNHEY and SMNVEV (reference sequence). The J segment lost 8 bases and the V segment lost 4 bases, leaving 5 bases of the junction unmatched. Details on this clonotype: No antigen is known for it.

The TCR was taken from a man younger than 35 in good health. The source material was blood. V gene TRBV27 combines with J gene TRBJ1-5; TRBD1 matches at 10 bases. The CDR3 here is CASSSDRGLKPQHF. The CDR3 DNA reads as TGTGCCAGCAGTTCCGACAGGGGGCTTAAGCCCCAGCATTTT.